The sequence of this T cell receptor (beta chain) was determined in a study of blood T cell repertoires in COVID-19. In the study overall: There were acute and convalescent COVID-19 samples, and they came from the United States, Italy and Spain. Sources were T cells, B-cell-depleted T cells, or PBMCs; the material itself was cDNA or gDNA.

Per germline, CDR1 LGHDT and CDR2 YNNKEL (reference sequence). V lost 7 bases and J lost 7, with 19 bases in between. The CDR3 loop spans 14 amino acids. In the study's own analysis: The authors estimated nucleated cell counts from reference gene primer amplification. The method was immunoSEQ multiplex PCR; TCRdb's version includes in-frame clones alone and lacks a portion of them. V, J and clone size are those of that table, while D and trimming were read from the DNA. Of 120,000 or so clones listed, roughly 79% were seen once; the top ten hold approximately 25%. Material for sequencing was peripheral blood. V is TRBV3-1 (or the pseudogene TRBV3-2) and J is TRBJ1-2; TRBD1 might be the D (6 bases). The sequence came from a human donor in a cohort sampled during active COVID-19. The CDR3 region is CASTWGGAGSGYTF. The CDR3 DNA reads as TGTGCCAGCACCTGGGGGGGCGCGGGTAGTGGCTACACCTTC.